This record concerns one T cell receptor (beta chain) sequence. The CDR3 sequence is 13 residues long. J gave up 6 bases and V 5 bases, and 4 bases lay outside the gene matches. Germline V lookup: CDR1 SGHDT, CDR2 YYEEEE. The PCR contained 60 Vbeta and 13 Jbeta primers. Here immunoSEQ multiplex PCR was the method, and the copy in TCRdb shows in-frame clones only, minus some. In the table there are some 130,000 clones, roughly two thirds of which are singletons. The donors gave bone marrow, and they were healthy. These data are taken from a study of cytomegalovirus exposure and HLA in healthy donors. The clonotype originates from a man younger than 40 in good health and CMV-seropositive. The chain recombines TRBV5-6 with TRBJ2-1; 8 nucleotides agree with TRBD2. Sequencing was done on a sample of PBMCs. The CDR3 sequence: CASSPGRANEQFF. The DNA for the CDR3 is TGTGCCAGCAGTCCCGGGAGGGCCAATGAGCAGTTCTTC.